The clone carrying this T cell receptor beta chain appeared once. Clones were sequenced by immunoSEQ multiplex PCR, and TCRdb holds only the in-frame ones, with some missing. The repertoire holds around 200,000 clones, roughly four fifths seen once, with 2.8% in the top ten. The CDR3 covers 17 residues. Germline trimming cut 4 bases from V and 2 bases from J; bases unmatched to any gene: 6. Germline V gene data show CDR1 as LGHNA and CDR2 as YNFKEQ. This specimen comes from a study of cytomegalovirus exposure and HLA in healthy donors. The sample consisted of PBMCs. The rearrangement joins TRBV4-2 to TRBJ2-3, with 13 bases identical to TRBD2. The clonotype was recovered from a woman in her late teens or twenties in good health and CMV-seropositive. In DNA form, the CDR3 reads TGTGCCAGCAGCCGGACTAGCGGGAGATCCACCACAGATACGCAGTATTTT. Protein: CASSRTSGRSTTDTQYF.